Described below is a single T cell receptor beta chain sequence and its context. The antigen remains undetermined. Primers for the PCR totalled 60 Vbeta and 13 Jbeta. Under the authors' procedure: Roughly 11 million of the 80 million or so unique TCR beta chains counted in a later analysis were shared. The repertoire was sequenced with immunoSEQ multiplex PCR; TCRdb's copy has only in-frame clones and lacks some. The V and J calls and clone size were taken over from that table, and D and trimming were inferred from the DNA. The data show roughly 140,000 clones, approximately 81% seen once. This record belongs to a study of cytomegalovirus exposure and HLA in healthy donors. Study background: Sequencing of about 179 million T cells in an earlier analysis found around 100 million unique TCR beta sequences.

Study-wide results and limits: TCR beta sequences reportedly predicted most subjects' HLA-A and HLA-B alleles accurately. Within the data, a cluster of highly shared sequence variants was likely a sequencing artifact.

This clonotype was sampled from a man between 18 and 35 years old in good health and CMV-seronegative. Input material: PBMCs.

The CDR3 region is CASSGRAATNEKLFF. For the CDR3, the DNA is TGTGCCAGTAGTGGGCGGGCCGCAACTAATGAAAAACTGTTTTTT. The chain employs TRBV19 and TRBJ1-4; D remains ambiguous. Between the trimmed V and J ends, which lost 5 bases and 0 bases, there was a span of 10 bases. CDR1 LNHDA and CDR2 SQIVND come from the germline V gene (reference sequence). The CDR3 runs to 15 residues. The variable domain in full, with the rest retrieved from reference TRBV19 and TRBJ1-4, is DGGITQSPKYLFRKEGQNVTLSCEQNLNHDAMYWYRQDPGQGLRLIYYSQIVNDFQKGDIAEGYSVSREKKESFPLTVTSAQKNPTAFYLCASSGRAATNEKLFFGSGTQLSVL.